This TCR beta chain comes out of a study of T cells in tumors after PD-1 blockade. J lost 4 bases, V lost 4 bases, and 1 base had no gene match. Per the germline V gene, CDR1 is SGHTA and CDR2 is FQGTGA. This CDR3 is 13 amino acids long. Sequencing was performed with immunoSEQ multiplex PCR; in TCRdb, only in-frame clones are kept and a portion is missing. The sample includes roughly 8,500 clones, less than 80% of them seen just once. Source: tumor tissue, taken after anti-PD-1 treatment. The rearrangement joins TRBV7-3 to TRBJ2-5; 9 bases align to TRBD1. This clonotype was sampled from a human donor with basal cell carcinoma. The CDR3 DNA follows: TGTGCCAGCAGCTCGGACAGGGGAGAGACCCAGTACTTC. Amino acid sequence: CASSSDRGETQYF.